This TCR beta chain was obtained from a study of blood T cells in healthy people across ages. Sample donors were healthy Caucasian individuals that came from Russia, aged 6 to 90. For the second PCR, which ran for about 6 to 11 cycles, a sample-barcoded 5' primer and a J-beta primer mix were used. A template-switch adaptor containing 12 random nucleotides labeled each cDNA molecule. Each of the samples gave a minimum of 2.5 million paired-end reads that contained CDR3. TCRdb independently ran MiXCR on the 5' RACE reads; one entry per CDR3 protein. The sample lists about a million distinct CDR3 sequences, roughly 51% occurring once. About this clonotype itself: The antigen is not known.

Germline CDR1 reads SQVTM; CDR2 reads ANQGSEA. The CDR3 length is 13 residues. V was trimmed by 7 bases and J by 1 base, leaving 10 bases between them. Notes on the study in general: Naive CD4+ cell counts and diversity both ran higher in long-lived than in aged donors.

The chain has TRBV29-1 and TRBJ2-2, with D possibly matching TRBD1 (6 bases). This TCR was recovered from an older woman in good health. Sequenced: blood. The CDR3 loop is CSAGAGNTGELFF. The CDR3, as DNA: TGCAGCGCAGGGGCTGGGAACACCGGGGAGCTGTTTTTT.